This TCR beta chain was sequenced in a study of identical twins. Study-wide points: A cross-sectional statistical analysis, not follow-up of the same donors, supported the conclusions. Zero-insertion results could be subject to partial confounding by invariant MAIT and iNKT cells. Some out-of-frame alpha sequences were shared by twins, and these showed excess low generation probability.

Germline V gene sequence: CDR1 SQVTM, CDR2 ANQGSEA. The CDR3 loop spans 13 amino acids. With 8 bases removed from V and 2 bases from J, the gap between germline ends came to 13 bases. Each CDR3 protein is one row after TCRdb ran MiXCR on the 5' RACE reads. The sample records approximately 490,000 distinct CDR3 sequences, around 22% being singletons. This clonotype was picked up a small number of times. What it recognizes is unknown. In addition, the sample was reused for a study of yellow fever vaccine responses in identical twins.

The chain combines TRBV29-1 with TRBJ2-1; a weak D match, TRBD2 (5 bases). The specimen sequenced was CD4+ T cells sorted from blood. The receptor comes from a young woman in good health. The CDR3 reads CSSRTPAYNEQFF. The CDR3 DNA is TGCAGCTCCCGGACTCCCGCCTACAATGAGCAGTTCTTC.